This T cell receptor (beta chain) was identified in a study of cytomegalovirus exposure and HLA in healthy donors. Assay used: immunoSEQ multiplex PCR; TCRdb lists only in-frame clones, some missing. The table shows 150,000 to 200,000 clones, with 85% occurring only once. Study-level findings and limits: Rarity characterized most TCR sequences, yet some public TCRs appeared in many donors.

Comment on this clone: The antigen is not known.

The specimen sequenced was PBMCs. This sequence was found in a man aged 25-45 years in good health and CMV-seropositive.

This chain's CDR3 is CASSLMMGGEQFF. For the CDR3, the DNA is TGCGCCAGCAGCTTGATGATGGGGGGTGAGCAGTTCTTC. The J gene is TRBJ2-1, the V gene TRBV5-1; maybe TRBD2 (6 bases). CDR3 length: 13 amino acids. Germline V lookup: CDR1 SGHRS, CDR2 YFSETQ. Trimming left V 1 base short and J 9 bases short, with 11 bases between.